The source of this TCR beta chain is a study of blood T cell repertoires in COVID-19. Study-level background: PBMCs, B-cell-depleted T cells, or T cells provided the cDNA or gDNA that made up the material.

In the source study's methods: Reference gene primer amplification gave nucleated cell count estimates. Sequenced by immunoSEQ multiplex PCR; TCRdb stores in-frame clones only, minus some. That table is the source of V, J and clone size, and D and trimming were worked out from the DNA. The sample includes some 53,000 clones, roughly 84% of them seen just once. The V gene's germline CDR1 is SGHTA and CDR2 FQGNSA. The CDR3 has 15 amino acids. The trim removed 5 bases at V and 3 bases at J, leaving 4 bases unmatched. This clonotype was sampled from a human donor with active COVID-19. The donor label of this sample is uncertain. The J gene is TRBJ2-7, the V gene TRBV7-2; 13 bases match TRBD2. The sample consisted of peripheral blood. This CDR3 reads CASSPRTSGGYEQYF. In nucleotides, the CDR3 is TGTGCCAGCAGCCCCCGGACTAGCGGGGGCTACGAGCAGTACTTC.